This T cell receptor (beta chain) was obtained from a study of T cell responses to AZD1222 COVID-19 vaccine. About this clone itself: As yet, its antigen is unknown.

Using immunoSEQ multiplex PCR, the repertoire was profiled, and TCRdb retains in-frame clones only, with some absent. Found here are around 150,000 clones, approximately 91% of them singletons; the top ten hold under 1.5%. This CDR3 is 14 amino acids long. The V gene lost 3 bases and the J gene lost 6 bases, with 17 bases spanning the gap. The germline V gene has CDR1 DFQATT and CDR2 SNEGSKA (reference sequence). Overall study findings and caveats: Clonal diversity may have been underestimated, and the donors were mostly white British, with more females than males. Spike-spanning, vaccine-associated CD4 TCRs were dominant at 160-218 and 743-854.

The chain uses TRBV20-1 and TRBJ1-2; D is perhaps TRBD1 (5 bases). This sequence originates from an adult who received the AZD1222 COVID-19 vaccine. The sample was peripheral blood, taken 28 days after the second AZD1222 dose. The CDR3 is CSASRGVLMDGYTF. The CDR3 DNA reads TGCAGTGCTAGTCGGGGGGTTTTGATGGATGGCTACACCTTC.